This TCR beta chain was recovered during a study of cytotoxic CD8 clonotypes in ibrutinib-treated CLL. At the level of the study: Patient counts were around 10 relapsed/refractory, over 14 treatment-naive and under 18 IGHV unmutated. Productive templates per sample averaged 255,043; productive rearrangements, some 99,000.

The CDR3 contains 14 residues. Germline CDR1 PRHDT, CDR2 FYEKMQ (reference sequence). V was cut by 2 bases and J by 5 bases, with 13 bases left in between. Clones were read by immunoSEQ multiplex PCR, and TCRdb kept only the in-frame ones, dropping some. The data show 40,000 or so clones, 55% to 75% seen once. TCR beta libraries used 2 to 2.5 micrograms of genomic DNA from cryopreserved PBMCs. This chain uses TRBV13 with TRBJ2-7; possibly TRBD2 for D (5 bases). The specimen comprised PBMCs, sampled after 12 months of ibrutinib treatment. This TCR derives from a human donor with chronic lymphocytic leukemia. The CDR3 DNA reads as TGTGCCAGCAGCTTAAGCAGCGGAGGTAACGAGCAGTACTTC. Amino acids: CASSLSSGGNEQYF.